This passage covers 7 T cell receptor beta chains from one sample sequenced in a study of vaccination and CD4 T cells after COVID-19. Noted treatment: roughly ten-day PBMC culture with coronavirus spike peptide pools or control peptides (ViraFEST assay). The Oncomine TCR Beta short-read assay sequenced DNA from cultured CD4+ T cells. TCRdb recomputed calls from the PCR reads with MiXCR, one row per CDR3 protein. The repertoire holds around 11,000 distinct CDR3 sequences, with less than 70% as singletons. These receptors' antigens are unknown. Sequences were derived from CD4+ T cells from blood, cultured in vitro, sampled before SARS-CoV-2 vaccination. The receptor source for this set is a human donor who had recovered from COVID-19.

CDR3 DNA: TGTGCCAGCAGCTTAGGAACTAGCGGGAGCAATGAGCAGTTCTTC. This codes for CASSLGTSGSNEQFF. The chain links TRBV7-3 to TRBJ2-1, with 11 bases that match TRBD2. The CDR3 is made up of 15 amino acids. The junction had 3 bases not matched to a gene; V was cut back by 2 bases and J by 6 bases. Germline V lookup: CDR1 SGHTA, CDR2 FQGTGA.

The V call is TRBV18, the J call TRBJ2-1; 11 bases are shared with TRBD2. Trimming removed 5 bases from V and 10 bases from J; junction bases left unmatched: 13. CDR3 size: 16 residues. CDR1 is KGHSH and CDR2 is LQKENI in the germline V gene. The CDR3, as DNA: TGTGCCAGCTCATCGAACTCCGGGACTAGCGGTGGGGAGCAGTTCTTC. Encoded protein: CASSSNSGTSGGEQFF.

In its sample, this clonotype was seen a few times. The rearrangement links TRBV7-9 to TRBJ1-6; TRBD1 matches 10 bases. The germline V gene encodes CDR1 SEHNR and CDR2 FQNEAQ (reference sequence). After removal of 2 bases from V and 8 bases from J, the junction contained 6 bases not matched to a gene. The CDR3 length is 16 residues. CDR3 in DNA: TGTGCCAGCAGCTTAAGCTGGGACAGGGGTTATTCACCCCTCCACTTT. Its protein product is CASSLSWDRGYSPLHF.

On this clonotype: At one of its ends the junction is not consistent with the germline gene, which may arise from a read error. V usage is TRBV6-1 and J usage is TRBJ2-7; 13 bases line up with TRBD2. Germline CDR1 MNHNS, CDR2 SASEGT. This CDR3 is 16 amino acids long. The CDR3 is CASSGTSGAPRDEQYF. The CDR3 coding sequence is TGCGCCAGCAGTGGGACTAGCGGGGCCCCACGCGACGAGCAGTACTTC.

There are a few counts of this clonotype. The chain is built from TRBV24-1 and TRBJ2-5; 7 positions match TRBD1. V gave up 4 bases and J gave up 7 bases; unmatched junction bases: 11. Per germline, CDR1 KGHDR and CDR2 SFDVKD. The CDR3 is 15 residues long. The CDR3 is CATSDPTGQTGTQYF. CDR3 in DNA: TGTGCCACCAGTGACCCAACGGGACAGACAGGGACCCAGTACTTC.

CDR3 coding DNA: TGCAGCGTCGCCAATAGCGGGAGCTCCTACAATGAGCAGTTCTTC. Its translation: CSVANSGSSYNEQFF. V usage is TRBV29-1 and J usage is TRBJ2-1, with 9 bases fitting TRBD2. After removal of 6 bases from V and 0 bases from J, the junction contained 6 bases not matched to a gene. The length of the CDR3 is 15 residues. The V gene's germline CDR1 is SQVTM and CDR2 ANQGSEA.

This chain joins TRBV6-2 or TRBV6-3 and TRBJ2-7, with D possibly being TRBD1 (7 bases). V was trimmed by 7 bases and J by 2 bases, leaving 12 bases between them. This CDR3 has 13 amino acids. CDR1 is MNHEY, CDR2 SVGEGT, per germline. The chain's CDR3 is CASTQGGAYEQYF. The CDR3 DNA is TGTGCCAGCACCCAGGGGGGAGCCTACGAGCAGTACTTC.